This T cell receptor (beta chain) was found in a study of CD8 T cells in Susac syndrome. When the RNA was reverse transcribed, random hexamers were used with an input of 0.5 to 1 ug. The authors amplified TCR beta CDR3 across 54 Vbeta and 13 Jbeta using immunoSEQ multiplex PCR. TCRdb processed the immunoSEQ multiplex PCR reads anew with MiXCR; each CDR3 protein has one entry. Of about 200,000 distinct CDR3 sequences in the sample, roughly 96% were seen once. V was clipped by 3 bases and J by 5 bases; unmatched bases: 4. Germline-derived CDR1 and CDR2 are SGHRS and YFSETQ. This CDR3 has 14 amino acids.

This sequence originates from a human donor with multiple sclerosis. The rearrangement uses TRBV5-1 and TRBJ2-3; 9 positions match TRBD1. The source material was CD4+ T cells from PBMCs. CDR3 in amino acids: CASSWGQGEDTQYF. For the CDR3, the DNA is TGCGCCAGCAGCTGGGGACAGGGTGAAGATACGCAGTATTTT.